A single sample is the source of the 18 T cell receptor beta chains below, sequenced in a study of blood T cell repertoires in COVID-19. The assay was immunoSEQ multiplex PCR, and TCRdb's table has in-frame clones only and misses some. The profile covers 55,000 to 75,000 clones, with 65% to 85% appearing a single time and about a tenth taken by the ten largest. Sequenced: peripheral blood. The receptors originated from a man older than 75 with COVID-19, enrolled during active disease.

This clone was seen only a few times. The CDR3 coding sequence is TGTGCCAGCAGTTACTCCGGGTCGGGTGGCTACACCTTC. It codes for CASSYSGSGGYTF. The chain links TRBV6-6 to TRBJ1-2; D unresolved. Per the germline V gene, CDR1 is MNHNY and CDR2 is SVGAGI (reference sequence). V was pared by 0 bases and J by 7 bases, with 9 bases between. This CDR3 comprises 13 residues.

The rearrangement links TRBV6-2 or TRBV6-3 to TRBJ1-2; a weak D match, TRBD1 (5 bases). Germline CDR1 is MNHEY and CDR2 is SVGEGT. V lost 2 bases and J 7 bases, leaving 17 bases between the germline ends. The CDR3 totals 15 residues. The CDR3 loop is CASSYPSLGGSGYTF. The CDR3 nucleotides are TGTGCCAGCAGTTACCCCTCCCTGGGGGGGTCTGGCTACACCTTC.

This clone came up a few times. This chain's CDR3 is CASSMRQTGRNSPLHF. The CDR3 DNA reads as TGTGCCAGCAGTATGCGACAGACGGGCAGGAATTCACCCCTCCACTTT. The chain employs TRBV27 and TRBJ1-6; the D gene is possibly TRBD1 (5 bases). V lost 5 bases, J lost 7 bases, and 18 bases lay in between. This CDR3 is 16 amino acids long. Germline CDR1 reads MNHEY; CDR2 reads SMNVEV (reference sequence).

This chain's CDR3 is CASSHRGAGAYNEQFF. DNA for the CDR3: TGTGCCAGCAGCCACCGGGGGGCGGGAGCGTACAATGAGCAGTTCTTC. The chain recombines TRBV11-3 with TRBJ2-1; weak D call: TRBD2 (7 bases). Germline V gene sequence: CDR1 SGHNT, CDR2 YENEEA. Trimming removed 5 bases from V and 4 bases from J, with 18 bases in between. This CDR3 region has 16 residues.

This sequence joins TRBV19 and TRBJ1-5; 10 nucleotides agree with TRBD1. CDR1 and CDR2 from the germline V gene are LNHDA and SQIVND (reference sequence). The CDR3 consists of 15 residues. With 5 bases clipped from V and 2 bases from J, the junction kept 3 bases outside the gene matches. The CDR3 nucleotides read TGTGCCAGTAGTGGGACAGGGGCGGGCAATCAGCCCCAGCATTTT. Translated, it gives CASSGTGAGNQPQHF.

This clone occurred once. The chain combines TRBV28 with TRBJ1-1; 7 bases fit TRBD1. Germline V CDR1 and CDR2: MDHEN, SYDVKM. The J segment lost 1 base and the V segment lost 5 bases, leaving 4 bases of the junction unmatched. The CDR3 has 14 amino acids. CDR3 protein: CASSPGQRNTEAFF. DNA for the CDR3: TGTGCCAGCAGTCCGGGACAGAGGAACACTGAAGCTTTCTTT.

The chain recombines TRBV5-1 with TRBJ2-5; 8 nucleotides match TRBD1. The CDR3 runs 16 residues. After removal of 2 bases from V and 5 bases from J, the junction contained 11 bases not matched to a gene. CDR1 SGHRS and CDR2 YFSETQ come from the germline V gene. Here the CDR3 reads CASSFKGGQGGETQYF. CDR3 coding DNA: TGCGCCAGCAGCTTTAAAGGAGGACAGGGTGGGGAGACCCAGTACTTC.

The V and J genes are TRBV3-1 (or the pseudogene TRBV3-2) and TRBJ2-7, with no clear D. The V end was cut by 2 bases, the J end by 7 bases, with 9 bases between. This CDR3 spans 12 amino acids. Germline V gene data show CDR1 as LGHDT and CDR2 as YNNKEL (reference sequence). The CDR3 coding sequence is TGTGCCAGCAGCCAATTGCTGCGGGAGCAGTACTTC. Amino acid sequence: CASSQLLREQYF.

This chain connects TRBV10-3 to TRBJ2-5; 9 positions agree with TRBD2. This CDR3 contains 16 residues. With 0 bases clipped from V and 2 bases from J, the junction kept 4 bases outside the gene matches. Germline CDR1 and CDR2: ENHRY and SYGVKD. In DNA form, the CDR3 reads TGTGCCATCAGTGAGTCCAGCGGGAGGACTCAAGAGACCCAGTACTTC. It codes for CAISESSGRTQETQYF.

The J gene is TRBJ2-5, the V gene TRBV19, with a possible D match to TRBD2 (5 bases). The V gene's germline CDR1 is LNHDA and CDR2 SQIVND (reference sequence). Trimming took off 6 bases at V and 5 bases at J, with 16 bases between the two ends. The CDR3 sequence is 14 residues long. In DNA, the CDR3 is TGTGCCAGTAGCCGAGGGAGACCCTGGGAGACCCAGTACTTC. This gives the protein CASSRGRPWETQYF. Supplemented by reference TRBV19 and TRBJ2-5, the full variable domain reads DGGITQSPKYLFRKEGQNVTLSCEQNLNHDAMYWYRQDPGQGLRLIYYSQIVNDFQKGDIAEGYSVSREKKESFPLTVTSAQKNPTAFYLCASSRGRPWETQYFGPGTRLLVL.

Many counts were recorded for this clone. DNA for the CDR3: TGTGCCAGCAGCTTGGACAATAGCGGGAGAGGCACCGGGGAGCTGTTTTTT. Translation gives CASSLDNSGRGTGELFF. The chain carries TRBV7-2 and TRBJ2-2, with 9 bases lining up with TRBD2. Losses at the gene ends were 3 bases for V and 4 bases for J; bases not matched to a gene: 9. Germline assignment: CDR1 SGHTA and CDR2 FQGNSA. The CDR3 length is 17 residues.

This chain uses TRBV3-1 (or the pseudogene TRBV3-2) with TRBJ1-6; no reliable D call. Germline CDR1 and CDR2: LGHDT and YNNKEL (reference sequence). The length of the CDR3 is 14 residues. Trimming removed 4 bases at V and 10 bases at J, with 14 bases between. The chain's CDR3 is CASSRRSFGSPLHF. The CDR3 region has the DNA TGTGCCAGCAGCCGACGGTCCTTCGGGTCACCCCTCCACTTT.

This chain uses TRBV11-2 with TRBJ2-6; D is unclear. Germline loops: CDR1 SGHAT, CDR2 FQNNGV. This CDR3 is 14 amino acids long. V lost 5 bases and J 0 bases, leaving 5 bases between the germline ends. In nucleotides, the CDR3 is TGTGCCAGCAGCGTTAGCTCTGGGGCCAACGTCCTGACTTTC. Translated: CASSVSSGANVLTF.

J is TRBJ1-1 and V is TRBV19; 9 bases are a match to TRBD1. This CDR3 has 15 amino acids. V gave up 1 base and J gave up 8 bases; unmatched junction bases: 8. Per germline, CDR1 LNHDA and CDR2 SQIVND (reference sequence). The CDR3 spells CASSIARTGAGEAFF. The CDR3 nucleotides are TGTGCCAGTAGTATAGCCAGGACAGGGGCGGGCGAAGCTTTCTTT.

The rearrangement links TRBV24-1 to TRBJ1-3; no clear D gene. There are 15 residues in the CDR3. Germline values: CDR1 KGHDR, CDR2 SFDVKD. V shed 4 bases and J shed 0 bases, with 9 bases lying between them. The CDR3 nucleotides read TGTGCCACCAGTGACCCTGGTAGCTCTGGAAACACCATATATTTT. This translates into CATSDPGSSGNTIYF.

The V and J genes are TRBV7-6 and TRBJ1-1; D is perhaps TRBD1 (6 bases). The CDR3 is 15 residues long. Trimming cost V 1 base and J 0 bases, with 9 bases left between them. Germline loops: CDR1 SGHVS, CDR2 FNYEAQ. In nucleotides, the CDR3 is TGTGCCAGCAGCTTAGTTGGGGGCTTGAACACTGAAGCTTTCTTT. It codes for CASSLVGGLNTEAFF.

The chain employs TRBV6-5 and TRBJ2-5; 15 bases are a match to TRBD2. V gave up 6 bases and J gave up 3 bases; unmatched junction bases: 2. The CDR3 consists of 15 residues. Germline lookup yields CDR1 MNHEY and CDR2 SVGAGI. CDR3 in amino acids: CASSRTSGGEETQYF. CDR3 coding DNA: TGTGCCAGCAGCCGGACTAGCGGGGGGGAAGAGACCCAGTACTTC.

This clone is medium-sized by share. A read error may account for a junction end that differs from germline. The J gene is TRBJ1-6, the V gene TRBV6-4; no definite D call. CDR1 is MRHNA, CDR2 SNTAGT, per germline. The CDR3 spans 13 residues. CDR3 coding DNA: TGTGCCAGCAGTTACTCGGGCAATTCACCCCTCCACTTT. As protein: CASSYSGNSPLHF.